This T cell receptor (beta chain) was sequenced in a study of liver allograft versus peripheral blood T cells. Study context: Blood and transplanted-liver T cell receptor repertoires from recipients were compared.

The sample holds many counts of this clonotype. Its target is unknown. TCRdb called the reads again in MiXCR, with one record for every CDR3 protein. This sample yields 13,000 or so distinct CDR3 sequences, of which under 20% are seen a single time; about 13% belongs to the top ten. Whole-study results and caveats: Reportedly, the T cell receptor repertoires present inside liver allografts differed from those in peripheral blood.

The V end lost 3 bases, the J end lost 1 base, and 12 bases lay between the germline ends. The CDR3 has 14 residues. Germline assignment: CDR1 GTSNPN and CDR2 SVGIG (reference sequence). This chain uses TRBV30 with TRBJ1-1; D uncertain. The TCR sequence derives from a human patient who had a liver transplant. Certain T cells may be donor cells from the graft. The CDR3: CAWSQTAANTEAFF. The CDR3 DNA is TGTGCCTGGAGCCAGACGGCCGCGAACACTGAAGCTTTCTTT.